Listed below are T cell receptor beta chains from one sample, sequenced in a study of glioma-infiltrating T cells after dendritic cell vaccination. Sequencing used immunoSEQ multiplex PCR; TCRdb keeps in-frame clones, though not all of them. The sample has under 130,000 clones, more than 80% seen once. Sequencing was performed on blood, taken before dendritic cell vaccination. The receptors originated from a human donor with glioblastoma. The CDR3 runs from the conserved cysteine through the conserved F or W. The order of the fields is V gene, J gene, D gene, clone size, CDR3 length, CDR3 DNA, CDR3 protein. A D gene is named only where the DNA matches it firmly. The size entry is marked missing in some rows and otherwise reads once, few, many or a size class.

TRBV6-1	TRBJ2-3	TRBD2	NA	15	TGTGCCAGCAGTGAGACTAGCGGGGGGGCAGGTACGCAGTATTTT	CASSETSGGAGTQYF
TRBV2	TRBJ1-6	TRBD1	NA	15	TGTGCCAGCAGTGGGGACAGGGGGCTAAATTCACCCCTCCACTTT	CASSGDRGLNSPLHF
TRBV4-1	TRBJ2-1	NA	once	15	TGCGCCAGCAGCGGGGAAGGCAGTAGGGGCAATGAGCAGTTCTTC	CASSGEGSRGNEQFF
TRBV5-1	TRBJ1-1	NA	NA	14	TGCGCCAGCAGCTGGGTTCTGGGGGGCACTGAAGCTTTCTTT	CASSWVLGGTEAFF
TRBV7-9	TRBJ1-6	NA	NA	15	TGTGCCAGCAGCTTCTTTGCGGGGTATAATTCCCCCCTCCACTTT	CASSFFAGYNSPLHF
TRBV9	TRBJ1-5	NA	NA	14	TGTGCCAGCAGCGTAGGGCTGAAGAATCAGCCCCAGCATTTT	CASSVGLKNQPQHF
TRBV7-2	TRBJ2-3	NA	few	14	TGTGCCAGCAGCTCCAGGACTCGGACAGATACGCAGTATTTT	CASSSRTRTDTQYF
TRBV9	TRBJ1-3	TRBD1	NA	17	TGTGCCAGCAGCGTAGACCGGAGGGACAGCTCTGGAAACACCATATATTTT	CASSVDRRDSSGNTIYF
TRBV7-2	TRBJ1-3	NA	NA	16	TGTGCCAGCAGCCAGCAGCTTGACTACTCTGGAAACACCATATATTTT	CASSQQLDYSGNTIYF
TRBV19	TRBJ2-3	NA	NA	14	TGTGCCAGTAGTATGGACAGAAGCACAGATACGCAGTATTTT	CASSMDRSTDTQYF
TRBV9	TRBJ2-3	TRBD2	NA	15	TGTGCCAGCAGCGTTGCGGGGGGTTACACAGATACGCAGTATTTT	CASSVAGGYTDTQYF
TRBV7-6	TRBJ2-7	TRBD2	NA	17	TGTGCCAGCAGCTTAGAGGCTAGCGGGGGGCTTCACTACGAGCAGTACTTC	CASSLEASGGLHYEQYF
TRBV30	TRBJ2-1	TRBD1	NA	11	TGTGCCCGGGACAGGGGAGGTGAGCAGTTCTTC	CARDRGGEQFF
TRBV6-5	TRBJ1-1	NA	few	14	TGTGCCAGCAGACCATACAGGGTAAACACTGAAGCTTTCTTT	CASRPYRVNTEAFF
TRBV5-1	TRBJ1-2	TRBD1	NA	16	TGCGCCAGCAGCTTGGCAACAGGGGGGGATAACTATGGCTACACCTTC	CASSLATGGDNYGYTF
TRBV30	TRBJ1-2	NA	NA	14	TGTGCCTGGAGTGTATCCAGGGTGGTAGTTGGCTACACCTTC	CAWSVSRVVVGYTF
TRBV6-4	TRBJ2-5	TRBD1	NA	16	TGTGCCAGCAGTGACTCGACGGGACAGGCAACTCAGACCCAGTACTTC	CASSDSTGQATQTQYF
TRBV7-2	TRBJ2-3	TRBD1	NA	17	TGTGCCAGCAGCTACCCTCAGGGGGCTGGTGGAACAGATACGCAGTATTTT	CASSYPQGAGGTDTQYF
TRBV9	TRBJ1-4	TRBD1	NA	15	TGTGCCAGCAGCAGGGAGGCAGGGGGGAGCGAAAAACTGTTTTTT	CASSREAGGSEKLFF
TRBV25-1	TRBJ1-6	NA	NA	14	TGTGCCAGCAGTGGGGGCATTTCCAATTCACCCCTCCACTTT	CASSGGISNSPLHF
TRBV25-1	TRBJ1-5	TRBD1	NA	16	TGTGCCAGCAGTGACGTTAAAACAGGGGTAGAGCAGCCCCAGCATTTT	CASSDVKTGVEQPQHF
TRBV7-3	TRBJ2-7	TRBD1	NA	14	TGTGCCAGCAGCTTAAGACAGGGGTTAAGCGAGCAGTACTTC	CASSLRQGLSEQYF
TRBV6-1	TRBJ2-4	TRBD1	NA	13	TGTGCCAGCAGTGAAACTTGGACAGGGGAAAAGTACTTC	CASSETWTGEKYF
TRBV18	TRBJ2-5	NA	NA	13	TGTGCCAGCTCACCAGCCAGTGTAGAGACCCAGTACTTC	CASSPASVETQYF
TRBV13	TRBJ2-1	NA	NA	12	TGTGCCAGCAGTGAAGCGCACAATGAGCAGTTCTTC	CASSEAHNEQFF
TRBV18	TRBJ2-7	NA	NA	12	TGTGCCAGCTCTCCCGACACCTACGAGCAGTACTTC	CASSPDTYEQYF
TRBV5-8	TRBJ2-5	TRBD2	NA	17	TGTGCCAGCAGCTTTCCCGGGACTAGCGGGGGGGAAGAGACCCAGTACTTC	CASSFPGTSGGEETQYF
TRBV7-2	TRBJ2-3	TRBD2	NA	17	TGTGCCAGCAGCTTAGTAAGCGGGGGGAGCAGCACAGATACGCAGTATTTT	CASSLVSGGSSTDTQYF
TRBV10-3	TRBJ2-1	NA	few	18	TGTGCCATCAGTGACCATCGAACTGGGCAGGGGATGTTGGATGAGCAGTTCTTC	CAISDHRTGQGMLDEQFF
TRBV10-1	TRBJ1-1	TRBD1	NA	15	TGCGCCAGCAGCAGTTTGACAGGGCCGAACACTGAAGCTTTCTTT	CASSSLTGPNTEAFF
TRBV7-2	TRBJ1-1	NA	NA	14	TGTGCCAGCAGACTCGAACAGGGTAGGCCTGAAGCTTTCTTT	CASRLEQGRPEAFF
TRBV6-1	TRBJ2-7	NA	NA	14	TGTGCCAGCAGTGAAGCGCGGAGGGTGCACGAGCAGTACTTC	CASSEARRVHEQYF
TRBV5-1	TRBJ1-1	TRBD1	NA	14	TGCGCCAGCAGCTTGGGACAGGGGACCACTGAAGCTTTCTTT	CASSLGQGTTEAFF
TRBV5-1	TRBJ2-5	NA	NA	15	TGCGCCAGCAGCCCCGGACAGTGGATCCAAGAGACCCAGTACTTC	CASSPGQWIQETQYF
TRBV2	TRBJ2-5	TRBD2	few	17	TGTGCCAGCAGTGCATCTAGCGGGGGGGCCGGATGGCAGACCCAGTACTTC	CASSASSGGAGWQTQYF
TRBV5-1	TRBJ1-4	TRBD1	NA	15	TGCGCCAGCAGCCTTTGGGACAGCACTAATGAAAAACTGTTTTTT	CASSLWDSTNEKLFF
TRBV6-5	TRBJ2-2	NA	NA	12	TGTGCCAGCAGCCCCAGGTCCGGGGAGCTGTTTTTT	CASSPRSGELFF
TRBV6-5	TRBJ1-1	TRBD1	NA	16	TGTGCCAGCAGTTACCCAACGAAACCACAGGGGTGGGGGGCTTTCTTT	CASSYPTKPQGWGAFF
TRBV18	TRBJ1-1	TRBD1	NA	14	TGTGCCAGCTCACCAAGACAGGGGGTGACTGAAGCTTTCTTT	CASSPRQGVTEAFF
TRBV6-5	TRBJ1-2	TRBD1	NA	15	TGTGCCAGCAGTTACACACAGGGGGCTCTCTATGGCTACACCTTC	CASSYTQGALYGYTF
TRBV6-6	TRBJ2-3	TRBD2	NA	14	TGTGCCAGCACGACCGGGGGGGAGGCAGATACGCAGTATTTT	CASTTGGEADTQYF
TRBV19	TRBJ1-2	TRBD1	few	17	TGTGCCAGTAGCAATACCTACGCGGGACAGAGAGGGTATGGCTACACCTTC	CASSNTYAGQRGYGYTF
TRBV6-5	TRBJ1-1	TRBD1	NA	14	TGTGCCAGCAGTCCGGGACAGGGGGCGACTGAAGCTTTCTTT	CASSPGQGATEAFF
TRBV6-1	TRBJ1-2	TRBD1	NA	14	TGTGCCAGCAGCGGGAGGGGGCAGACCTATGGCTACACCTTC	CASSGRGQTYGYTF
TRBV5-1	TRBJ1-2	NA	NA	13	TGCGCCAGCAGCTTGGCCCAGGGAGGGGGCTACACCTTC	CASSLAQGGGYTF
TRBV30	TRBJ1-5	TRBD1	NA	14	TGTGCCTGGAGTGAGGGACAGGGGAATCAGCCCCAGCATTTT	CAWSEGQGNQPQHF
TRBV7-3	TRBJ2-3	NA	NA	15	TGTGCCAGCAGCAGAGACACGTCCAACACAGATACGCAGTATTTT	CASSRDTSNTDTQYF
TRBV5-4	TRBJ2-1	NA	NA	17	TGTGCCAGCAGCTTGGTTGTGGCGCGGGGCATAAACAATGAGCAGTTCTTC	CASSLVVARGINNEQFF
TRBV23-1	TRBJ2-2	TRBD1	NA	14	TGCGCCAGCACCCCCGGACAGGACACCGGGGAGCTGTTTTTT	CASTPGQDTGELFF
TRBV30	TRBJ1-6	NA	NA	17	TGTGCCTGGAGCCCACGGGGAGGGTCGTACTATAATTCACCCCTCCACTTT	CAWSPRGGSYYNSPLHF
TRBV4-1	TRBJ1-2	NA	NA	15	TGCGCCAGCAGCCAAGAAGGCCCGAGGGGGTATGGCTACACCTTC	CASSQEGPRGYGYTF
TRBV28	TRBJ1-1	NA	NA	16	TGTGCCAGCAGTTTCTGGGGGGGTAAGGCGAACACTGAAGCTTTCTTT	CASSFWGGKANTEAFF
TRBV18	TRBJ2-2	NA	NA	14	TGTGCCAGCTCAACGACCTTCCGGGCCGGGGAGCTGTTTTTT	CASSTTFRAGELFF
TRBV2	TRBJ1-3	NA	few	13	TGTGCCAGCCAGCTTGGGGCCGGAAACACCATATATTTT	CASQLGAGNTIYF
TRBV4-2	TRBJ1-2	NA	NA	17	TGTGCCAGCAGCCAAGATGAAGTGGGCGTTCGGGGGTCGGGCTACACCTTC	CASSQDEVGVRGSGYTF
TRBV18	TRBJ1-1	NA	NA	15	TGTGCCAGCTCACCAAGTTGGGGCCAAAACACTGAAGCTTTCTTT	CASSPSWGQNTEAFF
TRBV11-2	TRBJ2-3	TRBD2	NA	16	TGTGCCAGCAGCAGTTCTAGCGGGGGTAACACAGATACGCAGTATTTT	CASSSSSGGNTDTQYF
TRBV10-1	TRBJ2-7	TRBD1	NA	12	TGCGCCATCCCGACAGGGGGGTACGAGCAGTACTTC	CAIPTGGYEQYF
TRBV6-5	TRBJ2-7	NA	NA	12	TGTGCCAGCAGGGGCCAAGCCATCGAGCAGTACTTC	CASRGQAIEQYF